This T cell receptor (beta chain) was found in a study of blood T cell repertoires in COVID-19. Trimming removed 3 bases at V and 4 bases at J, with 6 bases between. CDR1 and CDR2 (germline): SNHLY, FYNNEI. The CDR3 extends over 13 amino acids. Authors' processing steps: For nucleated cells, counts were estimated from reference gene primer amplification. Here immunoSEQ multiplex PCR was the method, and the copy in TCRdb shows in-frame clones only, minus some. V, J and clone size are taken as reported in that table, and D and trimming were inferred from the DNA itself. This table has more than 80,000 clones, 87% appearing once.

Sequenced input: peripheral blood. This TCR derives from a woman aged 55-70 years with COVID-19, enrolled during active disease. The chain combines TRBV2 with TRBJ2-2; D may be TRBD2 (5 bases). CDR3 loop: CASSDEGTGELFF. CDR3 nucleotides: TGTGCCAGCAGTGATGAGGGCACCGGGGAGCTGTTTTTT.